The present TCR beta chain was sequenced within a study of technical replicates of blood from a handful of donors. Measured with immunoSEQ multiplex PCR; TCRdb has only the in-frame clones, and not every one. The profile shows around 85,000 clones, around 94% of them singletons. The CDR3 sequence is 14 residues long. Trimming removed 0 bases at V and 2 bases at J, with 6 bases between. Germline CDR1 SGDLS, CDR2 YYNGEE. The chain carries TRBV9 and TRBJ2-1; tentatively, D is TRBD2 (5 bases). Sequenced input: T cells isolated from PBMCs. The TCR sequence derives from a human donor in good health. Written as DNA, the CDR3 is TGTGCCAGCAGCGTAGGCGGGCCCTACAATGAGCAGTTCTTC. Translation gives CASSVGGPYNEQFF.